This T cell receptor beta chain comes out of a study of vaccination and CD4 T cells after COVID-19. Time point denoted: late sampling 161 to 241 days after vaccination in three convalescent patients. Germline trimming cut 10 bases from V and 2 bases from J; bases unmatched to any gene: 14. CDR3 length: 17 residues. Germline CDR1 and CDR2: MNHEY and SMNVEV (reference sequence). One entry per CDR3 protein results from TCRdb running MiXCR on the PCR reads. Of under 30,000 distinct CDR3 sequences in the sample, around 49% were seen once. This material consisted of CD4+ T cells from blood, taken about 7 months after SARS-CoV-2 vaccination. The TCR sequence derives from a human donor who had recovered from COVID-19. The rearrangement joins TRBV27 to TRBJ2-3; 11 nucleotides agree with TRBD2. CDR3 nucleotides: TGTGCCACCACCGTAGCGGGAGGGCTTCTGTCCACAGATACGCAGTATTTT. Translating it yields CATTVAGGLLSTDTQYF.